The 30 T cell receptor beta chains in this list originate from one sample, sequenced in a study of blood T cell repertoires in COVID-19 (TCRdb year 2020). To prepare the library, the immunoSEQ multiplex PCR assay was applied. TCRdb retrieved this table from immuneACCESS and kept in-frame rearrangements only. Not all clones are present; in checked studies, unresolved V genes account for under half, and no reason is known for the remainder. The sample table shows some 200,000 clones, and roughly 80% are seen once. The ten largest make up approximately 5.6% of the sample. Source material: peripheral blood. The receptors here all came from a woman in her seventies with COVID-19, enrolled during active disease.

The J gene is TRBJ2-1, the V gene TRBV28, with a possible D match to TRBD2 (5 bases). CDR1 MDHEN and CDR2 SYDVKM come from the germline V gene. CDR3 length equals 14 residues. V dropped 5 bases and J dropped 4 bases, with 12 bases sitting between them. In DNA form, the CDR3 reads TGTGCCAGCAGTCCTCTGTCGGGGTACAATGAGCAGTTCTTC. Amino acids: CASSPLSGYNEQFF.

The gene calls are TRBV5-8 and TRBJ2-7, with D unclear. The CDR3 contains 13 residues. The V and J ends lost 6 bases and 9 bases respectively, with 19 bases between them. In germline, CDR1 is SGHTS, CDR2 YDEGEE. This CDR3 is CASTHSRLPLQYF. The DNA for the CDR3 is TGTGCCAGCACTCATTCGCGGCTTCCCCTGCAGTACTTC.

The chain uses TRBV7-2 and TRBJ1-4, with D hard to call. Trimming shortened V by 1 base and J by 3 bases, and 15 bases separated the two germline ends. CDR3 length: 17 amino acids. Germline V gene sequence: CDR1 SGHTA, CDR2 FQGNSA. CDR3 residues: CASSLGMIGPPNEKLFF. CDR3 DNA: TGTGCCAGCAGCTTAGGAATGATCGGTCCGCCTAATGAAAAACTGTTTTTT.

The rearrangement uses TRBV11-3 and TRBJ1-1; D is perhaps TRBD1 (6 bases). The V end was cut by 5 bases, the J end by 5 bases, with 12 bases between. The germline V gene encodes CDR1 SGHNT and CDR2 YENEEA. This CDR3 has 13 residues. CDR3 nucleotides: TGTGCCAGCAGCCAAACGGGGACAACTGAAGCTTTCTTT. Translating gives CASSQTGTTEAFF.

This rearrangement joins TRBV5-1 to TRBJ1-4; 11 bases map to TRBD1. The CDR3 covers 15 residues. From germline, CDR1 is SGHRS and CDR2 YFSETQ. The V segment lost 4 bases and the J segment 1 base; nucleotides outside the gene matches: 0. This CDR3 is CASSGTGGTNEKLFF. The CDR3 coding sequence is TGCGCCAGCAGCGGGACAGGGGGAACTAATGAAAAACTGTTTTTT.

This clone showed up just a few times. The chain couples TRBV9 to TRBJ2-1, with TRBD2 matching over 7 bases. This CDR3 spans 15 amino acids. Germline V gene lookup returns CDR1 SGDLS and CDR2 YYNGEE. V was pared by 0 bases and J by 7 bases, with 7 bases of the junction left unmatched. The CDR3 region has the DNA TGTGCCAGCAGCGTAGAGAGCGGGATTTTTAATGAGCAGTTCTTC. Translated, it gives CASSVESGIFNEQFF.

The V and J genes are TRBV15 and TRBJ2-1; D is unclear. Germline V gene data show CDR1 as LNHNV and CDR2 as YYDKDF (reference sequence). There are 15 residues in the CDR3. V was shortened by 1 base and J by 4 bases, with 11 bases between the two germline ends. The CDR3 is CATSRGPLRYNEQFF. CDR3 DNA: TGTGCCACCAGCAGAGGTCCCCTTCGTTACAATGAGCAGTTCTTC.

On this clone: Other nucleotide sequences in the sample specify the same CDR3. The chain is built from TRBV27 and TRBJ2-7; TRBD2 matches 11 bases. CDR3 size: 14 residues. V trimming: 5 bases; J trimming: 6 bases; junction bases outside the gene matches: 6. CDR1 and CDR2 from the germline V gene are MNHEY and SMNVEV (reference sequence). CDR3 loop: CASSLLAGVGEQYF. In nucleotides, the CDR3 is TGTGCCAGCAGTCTACTAGCGGGAGTTGGCGAGCAGTACTTC.

The chain joins TRBV15 to TRBJ2-4; 7 bases fit TRBD1. The CDR3 spans 16 residues. CDR1 is LNHNV and CDR2 is YYDKDF in the germline V gene (reference sequence). J lost 5 bases, V lost 0 bases, and 7 bases had no gene match. CDR3 bases: TGTGCCACCAGCAGAGATTTGAGGGACAGTGAAAACATTCAGTACTTC. This translates into CATSRDLRDSENIQYF.

The genes are TRBV6-2 or TRBV6-3 and TRBJ2-5; 9 nucleotides align to TRBD2. Trimming took 5 bases from V and 2 from J; bases not matched to a gene: 9. The germline gives CDR1 MNHEY, CDR2 SVGEGT. CDR3 length: 16 amino acids. CDR3 sequence (DNA): TGTGCCAGCAGTGATTTAGCGGGAGCCCCTCAAGAGACCCAGTACTTC. Translating it yields CASSDLAGAPQETQYF.

The V and J genes are TRBV5-5 and TRBJ1-1; 11 bases agree with TRBD1. The CDR3 is made up of 14 amino acids. Germline lookup yields CDR1 SGHKS and CDR2 YYEKEE (reference sequence). J was trimmed by 6 bases and V by 4 bases; bases with no gene match: 5. The CDR3: CASSPDRGRAEAFF. The CDR3, as DNA: TGTGCCAGCAGCCCGGACAGGGGGCGCGCTGAAGCTTTCTTT.

The CDR3 region is CASSRGERVGKNIQYF. For the CDR3, the DNA is TGTGCCAGTAGTAGGGGGGAAAGGGTTGGCAAAAACATTCAGTACTTC. The chain employs TRBV19 and TRBJ2-4, with TRBD2 as a possible D gene (6 bases). V was shortened by 4 bases and J by 3 bases, with 16 bases between the two germline ends. The CDR3 loop spans 16 amino acids. CDR1 is LNHDA and CDR2 is SQIVND in the germline V gene (reference sequence). Variable domain in full (rest from reference TRBV19 and TRBJ2-4): DGGITQSPKYLFRKEGQNVTLSCEQNLNHDAMYWYRQDPGQGLRLIYYSQIVNDFQKGDIAEGYSVSREKKESFPLTVTSAQKNPTAFYLCASSRGERVGKNIQYFGAGTRLSVL.

The chain couples TRBV6-5 to TRBJ1-6, with D possibly being TRBD1 (5 bases). The CDR3 is 15 amino acids. The germline gives CDR1 MNHEY, CDR2 SVGAGI. V lost 6 bases, J lost 4 bases, and 13 bases lay in between. Written as DNA, the CDR3 is TGTGCCAGCAGCCTCGGAGGGGTGTATAATTCACCCCTCCACTTT. Translated, it gives CASSLGGVYNSPLHF.

To note about this clone: In the same sample, other DNA sequences code for this CDR3. V is TRBV28 and J is TRBJ1-5; D unclear. The ends were cut back, 4 bases at V and 0 bases at J, with 7 bases in the middle. The CDR3 is made up of 14 amino acids. The V gene's germline CDR1 is MDHEN and CDR2 SYDVKM. The CDR3 reads CASSSQVSNQPQHF. DNA for the CDR3: TGTGCCAGCAGTTCCCAGGTTAGCAATCAGCCCCAGCATTTT.

This clone was seen just once. The gene calls are TRBV4-3 and TRBJ2-4; TRBD1 aligns across 10 bases. The CDR3 runs to 20 residues. The J segment lost 2 bases and the V segment lost 5 bases, leaving 18 bases of the junction unmatched. In germline, CDR1 is LGHNA, CDR2 YSLEER. The CDR3 protein is CASSERYVGQGPKPKNIQYF. The CDR3 bases are TGCGCCAGCAGCGAACGATACGTGGGACAGGGGCCTAAGCCCAAAAACATTCAGTACTTC.

V usage is TRBV5-1 and J usage is TRBJ2-7; 8 bases line up with TRBD2. CDR1 SGHRS and CDR2 YFSETQ come from the germline V gene. This CDR3 contains 14 residues. Trimming took 3 bases from V and 2 from J; bases not matched to a gene: 4. The CDR3 sequence is CASSSAGGPYEQYF. The CDR3 DNA reads as TGCGCCAGCAGCTCGGCGGGGGGTCCCTACGAGCAGTACTTC.

The chain joins TRBV5-1 to TRBJ2-2; 13 nucleotides agree with TRBD2. Germline CDR1 and CDR2: SGHRS and YFSETQ. Germline trimming cut 4 bases from V and 5 bases from J; bases unmatched to any gene: 2. The CDR3 covers 15 residues. CDR3 sequence reads: CASSRTSGRTGELFF. CDR3 nucleotides: TGCGCCAGCAGCCGGACTAGCGGGAGAACCGGGGAGCTGTTTTTT.

CDR3 sequence: CASSLGTGMGLDTQYF. DNA for the CDR3: TGTGCCAGCAGCTTAGGGACAGGGATGGGTTTAGATACGCAGTATTTT. J is TRBJ2-3 and V is TRBV7-3; TRBD1 aligns across 9 bases. Germline loops: CDR1 SGHTA, CDR2 FQGTGA. Trimming at V came to 2 bases and at J to 5 bases, leaving 8 bases not matched to a gene. The CDR3 is 16 residues long. The full variable domain, its missing parts supplied by reference TRBV7-3 and TRBJ2-3, is GAGVSQTPSNKVTEKGKYVELRCDPISGHTALYWYRQSLGQGPEFLIYFQGTGAADDSGLPNDRFFAVRPEGSVSTLKIQRTERGDSAVYLCASSLGTGMGLDTQYFGPGTRLTVL.

This clone was detected once. This chain uses TRBV6-2 or TRBV6-3 with TRBJ1-2; 7 bases fit TRBD1. With V trimmed by 4 bases and J by 6 bases, 5 bases remained unmatched. This CDR3 comprises 13 residues. Germline lookup yields CDR1 MNHEY and CDR2 SVGEGT. This CDR3 reads CASSSGDRHGYTF. CDR3 nucleotide sequence: TGTGCCAGCAGTTCCGGGGACAGACATGGCTACACCTTC.

The V call is TRBV18, the J call TRBJ1-5; possibly TRBD1 for D (6 bases). Germline CDR1 KGHSH, CDR2 LQKENI. CDR3 length: 13 residues. Trimming cost V 3 bases and J 4 bases, with 7 bases left between them. The CDR3 DNA follows: TGTGCCAGCTCACCTGGACAGAATCAGCCCCAGCATTTT. As protein: CASSPGQNQPQHF.

The chain uses TRBV5-8 and TRBJ1-3, with a tentative D call TRBD1 (5 bases). Trimming shortened V by 4 bases and J by 0 bases, and 14 bases separated the two germline ends. Germline V gene data show CDR1 as SGHTS and CDR2 as YDEGEE. The CDR3 extends over 16 amino acids. CDR3 sequence: CASSRGTGDSGNTIYF. CDR3 nucleotide sequence: TGTGCCAGCAGCCGAGGAACAGGAGACTCTGGAAACACCATATATTTT.

The gene calls are TRBV19 and TRBJ2-7, with TRBD2 as a possible D gene (6 bases). Germline assignment: CDR1 LNHDA and CDR2 SQIVND (reference sequence). CDR3 length: 14 amino acids. The V end lost 3 bases, the J end lost 4 bases, and 13 bases lay between the germline ends. The CDR3 region is CASSMGGNRYEQYF. The DNA for the CDR3 is TGTGCCAGTAGTATGGGCGGGAATCGATACGAGCAGTACTTC.

V usage is TRBV7-3 and J usage is TRBJ2-6, with 12 bases fitting TRBD1. In germline, CDR1 is SGHTA, CDR2 FQGTGA. V was pared by 1 base and J by 2 bases, with 3 bases of the junction left unmatched. The CDR3 length is 18 residues. CDR3 coding DNA: TGTGCCAGCAGCTTAAGGGGACAGGGGGCCACTGGGGCCAACGTCCTGACTTTC. It yields the protein CASSLRGQGATGANVLTF. Based on the CDR3 plus reference TRBV7-3 and TRBJ2-6, the full variable domain is GAGVSQTPSNKVTEKGKYVELRCDPISGHTALYWYRQSLGQGPEFLIYFQGTGAADDSGLPNDRFFAVRPEGSVSTLKIQRTERGDSAVYLCASSLRGQGATGANVLTFGAGSRLTVL.

The J gene is TRBJ1-6, the V gene TRBV9; 8 nucleotides line up with TRBD1. The CDR3 spans 16 residues. Germline loops: CDR1 SGDLS, CDR2 YYNGEE. V lost 3 bases to trimming and J lost 9 bases; unmatched junction nucleotides: 11. Here the CDR3 reads CASSATGQVGASPLHF. The CDR3 DNA is TGTGCCAGCAGCGCCACGGGACAGGTTGGCGCTTCACCCCTCCACTTT.

The chain uses TRBV5-4 and TRBJ2-3; 14 bases line up with TRBD2. V trimming: 0 bases; J trimming: 2 bases; junction bases outside the gene matches: 8. There are 19 residues in the CDR3. CDR1 is SGHNT, CDR2 YYREEE, per germline (reference sequence). The CDR3: CASSLGGLTSGRATDTQYF. In DNA form, the CDR3 reads TGTGCCAGCAGCTTGGGGGGGTTGACTAGCGGGAGGGCCACAGATACGCAGTATTTT.

V usage is TRBV5-5 and J usage is TRBJ2-1; D possibly corresponds to TRBD1 (6 bases). This CDR3 region has 12 residues. CDR1 is SGHKS and CDR2 is YYEKEE in the germline V gene (reference sequence). V lost 1 base and J 10 bases, leaving 9 bases between the germline ends. Here the CDR3 reads CASSLSGDEQFF. DNA of the CDR3: TGTGCCAGCAGCTTGTCAGGGGACGAGCAGTTCTTC.

The chain uses TRBV5-1 and TRBJ2-1, with 13 bases aligning to TRBD2. Unmatched junction bases numbered 7, after V lost 4 bases and J lost 6 bases. This CDR3 contains 16 residues. In germline, CDR1 is SGHRS, CDR2 YFSETQ. CDR3 in DNA: TGCGCCAGCAGCCGAGGGGGACTAGCGGGACCCAATGAGCAGTTCTTC. Translation gives CASSRGGLAGPNEQFF.

This clone was counted a single time. V is TRBV28 and J is TRBJ2-1; TRBD2 aligns across 13 bases. The length of the CDR3 is 16 residues. V trimming: 6 bases; J trimming: 8 bases; junction bases outside the gene matches: 10. Germline V CDR1 and CDR2: MDHEN, SYDVKM. The CDR3 DNA follows: TGTGCCAGCAGCATCCACACTAGCGGGAGGGCCTATGAGCAGTTCTTC. It encodes CASSIHTSGRAYEQFF. The full variable domain, rest sourced from reference TRBV28 and TRBJ2-1, is DVKVTQSSRYLVKRTGEKVFLECVQDMDHENMFWYRQDPGLGLRLIYFSYDVKMKEKGDIPEGYSVSREKKERFSLILESASTNQTSMYLCASSIHTSGRAYEQFFGPGTRLTVL.

The chain employs TRBV28 and TRBJ1-1, with 8 bases aligning to TRBD1. V shed 3 bases, J shed 1 base, and the junction held 10 bases outside the gene matches. Looked up from germline, CDR1 is MDHEN and CDR2 is SYDVKM. The CDR3 is 17 amino acids. The CDR3 is CASSFGSGGVKNTEAFF. For the CDR3, the DNA is TGTGCCAGCAGTTTCGGGTCAGGGGGCGTTAAGAACACTGAAGCTTTCTTT.

The J gene is TRBJ1-4, the V gene TRBV25-1, with 11 bases aligning to TRBD1. CDR1 is MGHDK and CDR2 is SYGVNS in the germline V gene. The CDR3 extends over 16 amino acids. The V gene end was trimmed by 4 bases and the J gene end by 7 bases; junction bases not matched to a gene: 8. This CDR3 is CASSATDRGRGEKLFF. The CDR3 DNA reads TGTGCCAGCAGTGCCACGGACAGGGGGCGGGGTGAAAAACTGTTTTTT.